The TCR beta chain under discussion was sequenced for a study of blood T cell repertoires in COVID-19. CDR3 length equals 15 residues. In germline, CDR1 is KGHDR, CDR2 SFDVKD. The V and J ends lost 0 bases and 3 bases respectively, with 11 bases between them. Sequencing used immunoSEQ multiplex PCR; TCRdb keeps in-frame clones, though not all of them. The table has 140,000 or so clones, 79% seen once. The V and J genes are TRBV24-1 and TRBJ2-7; D is ambiguous. Specimen: peripheral blood. This TCR was recovered from a man aged 45-65 years with active or convalescent COVID-19. For the CDR3, the DNA is TGTGCCACCAGTGATTTGGCTGCGCCTCTCTACGAGCAGTACTTC. As protein: CATSDLAAPLYEQYF.